Below are 17 T cell receptor beta chains sequenced from a single sample in a study of blood T cell repertoires in COVID-19. Using immunoSEQ multiplex PCR, the repertoire was profiled, and TCRdb retains in-frame clones only, with some absent. The sample records 85,000 to 120,000 clones, roughly 87% being singletons. The material sequenced was peripheral blood. The receptor source for this set is a man aged 50-60 years with active COVID-19.

The chain recombines TRBV19 with TRBJ2-4; D is perhaps TRBD2 (7 bases). The V end was cut by 3 bases, the J end by 8 bases, with 20 bases between. There are 16 residues in the CDR3. CDR1 is LNHDA and CDR2 is SQIVND in the germline V gene (reference sequence). Written as DNA, the CDR3 is TGTGCCAGTAGTATTGTAGCCTCAGGGGAGGGATACATTCAGTACTTC. Amino acid sequence: CASSIVASGEGYIQYF.

The rearrangement links TRBV5-1 to TRBJ2-3; 12 positions match TRBD2. This CDR3 is built from 18 residues. Trimming cost V 4 bases and J 0 bases; bases outside gene matches: 9. Germline V gene data show CDR1 as SGHRS and CDR2 as YFSETQ. The CDR3 loop is CASSGGLAGTASTDTQYF. CDR3 DNA: TGCGCCAGCAGCGGCGGACTAGCGGGGACCGCTAGCACAGATACGCAGTATTTT.

The V call is TRBV5-1, the J call TRBJ1-2, with D perhaps matching TRBD1 (6 bases). V lost 0 bases to trimming and J lost 6 bases, with 12 bases between them. Germline assignment: CDR1 SGHRS and CDR2 YFSETQ. The CDR3 covers 14 residues. The CDR3 region has the DNA TGCGCCAGCAGCTTGGAATCAGGGGATAATGGCTACACCTTC. This codes for CASSLESGDNGYTF.

The chain is built from TRBV4-3 and TRBJ2-3; maybe TRBD2 (7 bases). Trimming took off 0 bases at V and 6 bases at J, with 22 bases between the two ends. Per the germline V gene, CDR1 is LGHNA and CDR2 is YSLEER. The CDR3 totals 18 residues. The CDR3 loop is CASSQERGSGGPTDTQYF. CDR3 sequence (DNA): TGCGCCAGCAGCCAAGAAAGAGGATCCGGGGGGCCCACGGATACGCAGTATTTT.

V usage is TRBV6-6 and J usage is TRBJ1-5; 7 positions agree with TRBD1. J gave up 3 bases and V 0 bases, and 2 bases lay outside the gene matches. This CDR3 has 15 amino acids. Looked up from germline, CDR1 is MNHNY and CDR2 is SVGAGI (reference sequence). Written as DNA, the CDR3 is TGTGCCAGCAGTTACTCAGGACAGGCCAATCAGCCCCAGCATTTT. Protein product: CASSYSGQANQPQHF.

The rearrangement uses TRBV10-1 and TRBJ2-7; 9 bases are a match to TRBD1. Looked up from germline, CDR1 is WNHNN and CDR2 is SYGVQD (reference sequence). This CDR3 is built from 17 residues. V was clipped by 6 bases and J by 0 bases; unmatched bases: 12. This chain's CDR3 is CASRGTGIIIASYEQYF. In DNA form, the CDR3 reads TGCGCCAGCAGAGGGACAGGGATAATAATCGCCTCCTACGAGCAGTACTTC.

The chain links TRBV5-1 to TRBJ2-7; 8 bases agree with TRBD1. Looked up from germline, CDR1 is SGHRS and CDR2 is YFSETQ. J lost 2 bases, V lost 4 bases, and 8 bases had no gene match. The CDR3 runs 15 residues. The CDR3 nucleotides read TGCGCCAGCAGCCCACGGACAGGGAGCACCTACGAGCAGTACTTC. Amino acids: CASSPRTGSTYEQYF.

The V gene is TRBV2, the J gene TRBJ1-1; D is undetermined. The germline V gene has CDR1 SNHLY and CDR2 FYNNEI. V lost 4 bases and J lost 2, with 26 bases in between. CDR3 size: 19 residues. CDR3 DNA sequence: TGTGCCAGCAGTGTCTACCCCATCGGAGTCCGCGGTCCCAACACTGAAGCTTTCTTT. It codes for CASSVYPIGVRGPNTEAFF.

On this clone: The sample holds other DNA sequences that translate to the same CDR3. The chain joins TRBV7-2 to TRBJ1-2, with D perhaps TRBD1 (5 bases). Germline CDR1 SGHTA, CDR2 FQGNSA. This CDR3 spans 13 amino acids. Trimming took 5 bases from V and 1 from J, leaving 8 bases between them. CDR3 amino acids: CASSPQDNYGYTF. CDR3 DNA: TGTGCCAGCAGCCCACAGGATAACTATGGCTACACCTTC.

This chain connects TRBV5-1 to TRBJ1-1; possible D gene TRBD1, 5 bases. The ends were cut back, 1 base at V and 7 bases at J, with 14 bases in the middle. In germline, CDR1 is SGHRS, CDR2 YFSETQ. This CDR3 is 14 amino acids long. The CDR3 sequence: CASSLRGLSDEAFF. The CDR3, as DNA: TGCGCCAGCAGCTTGAGGGGTTTAAGCGATGAAGCTTTCTTT.

The V call is TRBV5-1, the J call TRBJ1-1; TRBD1 matches at 10 bases. V lost 3 bases to trimming and J lost 9 bases; unmatched junction nucleotides: 2. There are 12 residues in the CDR3. Germline CDR1 SGHRS, CDR2 YFSETQ. In nucleotides, the CDR3 is TGCGCCAGCAGCTCGGGACAGGGGAAAGCTTTCTTT. The encoded protein is CASSSGQGKAFF.

The chain is built from TRBV4-1 and TRBJ2-3; 8 nucleotides agree with TRBD2. This CDR3 spans 17 amino acids. CDR1 and CDR2 (germline): MGHRA, YSYEKL. J was trimmed by 0 bases and V by 1 base; bases with no gene match: 6. The CDR3, as DNA: TGCGCCAGCAGCCAAGGGGCGGGGGGTCCTAGCACAGATACGCAGTATTTT. This codes for CASSQGAGGPSTDTQYF.

The chain uses TRBV3-1 (or the pseudogene TRBV3-2) and TRBJ2-1; D may be TRBD2 (5 bases). CDR3 length equals 14 residues. The V and J ends lost 1 base and 7 bases respectively, with 11 bases between them. Germline CDR1 and CDR2: LGHDT and YNNKEL (reference sequence). The CDR3 DNA follows: TGTGCCAGCAGCCAAGTGGGAAGGACTAATGAGCAGTTCTTC. Translation: CASSQVGRTNEQFF.

The rearrangement uses TRBV6-6 and TRBJ1-6; TRBD1 aligns across 10 bases. The CDR3 is 16 amino acids. V was clipped by 6 bases and J by 4 bases; unmatched bases: 6. Germline CDR1 reads MNHNY; CDR2 reads SVGAGI (reference sequence). The CDR3 DNA sequence: TGTGCCAGCAGCACGACAGGGGGCCGGTATAATTCACCCCTCCACTTT. Protein: CASSTTGGRYNSPLHF.

The chain joins TRBV6-2 or TRBV6-3 to TRBJ1-1, with 10 bases identical to TRBD1. Germline lookup yields CDR1 MNHEY and CDR2 SVGEGT. CDR3 length: 15 amino acids. The ends lost 5 bases at V and 3 bases at J; junction bases unmatched: 6. The CDR3 spells CASSKRGTGDTEAFF. The DNA of the CDR3 is TGTGCCAGCAGTAAGAGAGGGACAGGGGACACTGAAGCTTTCTTT.

V usage is TRBV5-4 and J usage is TRBJ1-1; 11 bases map to TRBD1. Losses at the gene ends were 4 bases for V and 3 bases for J; bases not matched to a gene: 5. The CDR3 covers 15 residues. The germline gives CDR1 SGHNT, CDR2 YYREEE (reference sequence). The CDR3 DNA sequence: TGTGCCAGCAGCGTATTGGACAGGGGGCACACTGAAGCTTTCTTT. This gives the protein CASSVLDRGHTEAFF.

V gene TRBV15 combines with J gene TRBJ1-3, with D possibly being TRBD1 (5 bases). Trimming pared 4 bases from V and 1 base from J, leaving 11 bases between. This CDR3 comprises 15 residues. Looked up from germline, CDR1 is LNHNV and CDR2 is YYDKDF (reference sequence). The CDR3 spells CATSTEGLSGNTIYF. CDR3 nucleotides: TGTGCCACCAGCACGGAGGGACTTTCTGGAAACACCATATATTTT.